This is a list of T cell receptor beta chains from one sample in a study of cytomegalovirus exposure and HLA in healthy donors. Measured with immunoSEQ multiplex PCR; TCRdb has only the in-frame clones, and not every one. Recorded for this sample: roughly 80,000 clones. Sample: PBMCs. The receptors stem from a girl aged 10 to 17 in good health and CMV-seropositive. Both conserved end residues are part of each CDR3. A D gene is named only where the DNA matches it firmly.

d_call	v_call	j_call	cdr3_nt	cdr3_aa
TRBD1	TRBV18	TRBJ1-2	TGTGCCAGCTCACCACAGACAGGGGGCGCGGACTATGGCTACACCTTC	CASSPQTGGADYGYTF
NA	TRBV7-9	TRBJ2-3	TGTGCCAGCAGCTTAGAGGGGAGCACAGATACGCAGTATTTT	CASSLEGSTDTQYF
TRBD2	TRBV28	TRBJ2-1	TGTGCCAGCCACAGTTCAGGCTCCGGACTAGCCGAAACATATGAGCAGTTCTTC	CASHSSGSGLAETYEQFF
NA	TRBV19	TRBJ1-1	TGTGCCAGTAGTACCAGGTTGTGGTACACTGAAGCTTTCTTT	CASSTRLWYTEAFF
NA	TRBV5-1	TRBJ2-6	TGCGCCAGTCGCCCTCAGGACTCTGGGGCCAACGTCCTGACTTTC	CASRPQDSGANVLTF
TRBD2	TRBV5-1	TRBJ2-1	TGCGCCAGCAGCCCGGACATAGCGGGGGGGCCAGGTGAGCAGTTCTTC	CASSPDIAGGPGEQFF
NA	TRBV29-1	TRBJ1-2	TGCAGCGTTGGAGAATACAGCTACACCTTC	CSVGEYSYTF
TRBD1	TRBV5-1	TRBJ1-1	TGCGCCAGCAGCTCCAGACGGGGGACAGGAGGCACTGAAGCTTTCTTT	CASSSRRGTGGTEAFF
NA	TRBV18	TRBJ1-3	TGTGCCAGCTCACCGGCGTATTCCGGACTTGGAAACACCATATATTTT	CASSPAYSGLGNTIYF
TRBD1	TRBV4-1	TRBJ2-1	TGCGCCAGCAGCCTTTCGGGCTTGGGACAGGGGATAAATGAGCAGTTCTTC	CASSLSGLGQGINEQFF
NA	TRBV6-6	TRBJ2-3	TGTGCCAGTGTCAGGGGGGCCACAGATACGCAGTATTTT	CASVRGATDTQYF
NA	TRBV5-5	TRBJ2-3	TGTGCCAGCAGGGGAGAGACAGATACGCAGTATTTT	CASRGETDTQYF
NA	TRBV9	TRBJ2-3	TGTGCCAGCAGCGTATTCGCGGCGGCTACAGATACGCAGTATTTT	CASSVFAAATDTQYF
NA	TRBV4-1	TRBJ1-1	TGCGCCAGCAGCCAAGGTACGGGGACACTGAACACTGAAGCTTTCTTT	CASSQGTGTLNTEAFF
TRBD1	TRBV10-3	TRBJ1-2	TGTGCCATCAGTGGAAGGGGGCGCGGGGATGGCTACACCTTC	CAISGRGRGDGYTF
NA	TRBV7-3	TRBJ1-1	TGTGCCAGCAGCCCCATGACAGTCACTGAAGCTTTCTTT	CASSPMTVTEAFF
NA	TRBV4-3	TRBJ2-5	TGCGCCAGCAGCCAAGTAGGGACTTCTCCAGGAACCCAGTACTTC	CASSQVGTSPGTQYF
NA	TRBV6-5	TRBJ2-7	TGTGCCACTTACGGGGGCTACGAGCAGTACTTC	CATYGGYEQYF
NA	TRBV5-6	TRBJ1-1	TGTGCCAGCAGGCTGCGGGCGAGTCGACTCACTGAAGCTTTCTTT	CASRLRASRLTEAFF
TRBD1	TRBV6-1	TRBJ1-1	TGTGCCAGCGAATCACAGGGGGCTGGAACTGAAGCTTTCTTT	CASESQGAGTEAFF
TRBD1	TRBV6-1	TRBJ2-7	TGTGCCATACCGGGACAGGGATCCTACGAGCAGTACTTC	CAIPGQGSYEQYF
NA	TRBV12-2	TRBJ1-2	TGTGCAAGTCGCTTAGCGCCGGGACAAACTAACTATGGCTACACCTTC	CASRLAPGQTNYGYTF
TRBD1	TRBV18	TRBJ2-7	TGTGCCAGCTCACCCCTATCGGGGGGACAGGGGTACTTC	CASSPLSGGQGYF
NA	TRBV5-1	TRBJ1-6	TGCGCCGGCAGCTTGGACATACAAAATTCACCCCTCCACTTT	CAGSLDIQNSPLHF
NA	TRBV18	TRBJ1-1	TGTGCCAGCTCACCACCGGTGGCGAACACTGAAGCTTTCTTT	CASSPPVANTEAFF
TRBD1	TRBV6-1	TRBJ1-1	TGTGCAAGCCGACAGGGCGGAGATACTGAAGCTTTCTTT	CASRQGGDTEAFF
NA	TRBV7-2	TRBJ1-4	TGTGCCAGCAGCAAGCGTCCGGTGGAAAAACTGTTTTTT	CASSKRPVEKLFF
TRBD1	TRBV28	TRBJ1-2	TGTGCCAGCAGTTCCTGGCCCGATTCAGGGGGCGGTGGCTATGGCTACACCTTC	CASSSWPDSGGGGYGYTF
NA	TRBV6-5	TRBJ1-1	TGTGCCAGCAGTTACCCGGGACTTGAGGCTTTCTTT	CASSYPGLEAFF
NA	TRBV9	TRBJ1-4	TGTGCCAGCAGCCCAGAGGGTCTTGTCGAAAAACTGTTTTTT	CASSPEGLVEKLFF
NA	TRBV5-6	TRBJ1-4	TGTGCCAGCAGCTTGGGGGCAGGGCATGAAAAACTGTTTTTT	CASSLGAGHEKLFF
NA	TRBV7-8	TRBJ1-1	TGTGCCAGCAGCAGAGGTGGAGCAGAAGCTTTCTTT	CASSRGGAEAFF
NA	TRBV19	TRBJ1-1	TGTGCCAGTAGCCCTGGACAGAACCCTGAAGCTTTCTTT	CASSPGQNPEAFF
NA	TRBV7-3	TRBJ1-1	TGTGCCAGCAGCTTAACACGGGGGACTGAAGCTTTCTTT	CASSLTRGTEAFF
NA	TRBV7-9	TRBJ2-5	TGTGCCAGCAGCTTAAAGAACGGGGAGACCCAGTACTTC	CASSLKNGETQYF
TRBD1	TRBV5-5	TRBJ1-6	TGTGCCAGCAGCTTCCTGGGACAGAGTGGTAATTCACCCCTCCACTTT	CASSFLGQSGNSPLHF
TRBD1	TRBV5-1	TRBJ2-3	TGCGCCAGCAGCTTACAGGGGACCCGCACAGATACGCAGTATTTT	CASSLQGTRTDTQYF
NA	TRBV9	TRBJ1-5	TGTGCCAGCAGCCAGGGGAGCAATCAGCCCCAGCATTTT	CASSQGSNQPQHF
NA	TRBV5-1	TRBJ2-7	TGCGCCAGCAGCGATCTTTCGGGGGAGGACCGGCCCTTTGACGAGCAGTACTTC	CASSDLSGEDRPFDEQYF
NA	TRBV6-5	TRBJ1-2	TGTGCCAGCAGTTACCGACAGGAGGATTTCTATGGCTACACCTTC	CASSYRQEDFYGYTF
NA	TRBV4-1	TRBJ2-7	TGCGCCAGCAGCCAGCCTCAGGACTACCTGGGGGAGCAGTACTTC	CASSQPQDYLGEQYF
NA	TRBV7-2	TRBJ1-1	TGTGCCAGCAGCCCCCAGGGGCAGGGCACTGAAGCTTTCTTT	CASSPQGQGTEAFF
TRBD1	TRBV6-4	TRBJ2-2	TGTGCCACCAAGGACAGGGATGGCTGGGAGCTGTTTTTT	CATKDRDGWELFF
NA	TRBV27	TRBJ1-1	TGTGCCAGCAGTTTAGATGCCAGGGGATGGCCTGAAGCTTTCTTT	CASSLDARGWPEAFF
TRBD2	TRBV18	TRBJ2-1	TGTGCCAGCTCACCAATAGTAGCGGGGGGTAGCAATGAGCAGTTCTTC	CASSPIVAGGSNEQFF
NA	TRBV5-6	TRBJ1-5	TGTGCCAGCAGCTTCGGGAATCAGCCCCAGCATTTT	CASSFGNQPQHF
NA	TRBV9	TRBJ1-4	TGTGCCAGCAGCGTAGGAGCGGCGGTTGACTATGAAAAACTGTTTTTT	CASSVGAAVDYEKLFF
NA	TRBV27	TRBJ1-1	TGTGCCAGCAGTCTCAGGACAGCGAACACTGAAGCTTTCTTT	CASSLRTANTEAFF
NA	TRBV7-2	TRBJ1-5	TGTGCCAGCAGCCGACAGTATAGCAATCAGCCCCAGCATTTT	CASSRQYSNQPQHF
TRBD1	TRBV4-3	TRBJ2-7	TGCGCCAGCAGCCAAGGACAGGGGGCTTACGAGCAGTACTTC	CASSQGQGAYEQYF
NA	TRBV5-1	TRBJ2-1	TGCGCCAGCAGCTTGGTAGGGGGGGAGGATGAGCAGTTCTTC	CASSLVGGEDEQFF
NA	TRBV4-3	TRBJ2-3	TGCGCCAGCAGCCGCCTTAACAGGGAAGATACGCAGTATTTT	CASSRLNREDTQYF
TRBD1	TRBV4-3	TRBJ1-3	TGCGCCAGCAGCCAAGATGTAACAGGGGCAGGAAACACCATATATTTT	CASSQDVTGAGNTIYF
NA	TRBV7-2	TRBJ2-5	TGTGCCAGCAGCTTAGGAGGGCGGTGGGAGACCCAGTACTTC	CASSLGGRWETQYF
NA	TRBV6-6	TRBJ1-5	TGTGCCAGCAGTTACACTAGTCAGCCCCAGCATTTT	CASSYTSQPQHF